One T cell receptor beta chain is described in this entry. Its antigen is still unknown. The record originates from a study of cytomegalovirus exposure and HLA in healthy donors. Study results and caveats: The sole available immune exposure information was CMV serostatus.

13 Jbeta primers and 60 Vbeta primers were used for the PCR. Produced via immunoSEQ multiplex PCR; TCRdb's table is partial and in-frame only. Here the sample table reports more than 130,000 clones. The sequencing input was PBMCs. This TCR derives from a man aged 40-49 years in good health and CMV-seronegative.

CDR3 in amino acids: CASSYSQGMGTDTQYF. CDR3 nucleotide sequence: TGTGCCAGCAGTTACTCCCAGGGGATGGGCACAGATACGCAGTATTTT. This chain uses TRBV6-6 with TRBJ2-3, with D maybe TRBD1 (6 bases). Germline values: CDR1 MNHNY, CDR2 SVGAGI (reference sequence). V was cut by 0 bases and J by 1 base, with 11 bases left in between. This CDR3 region has 16 residues.